These 14 T cell receptor beta chains originate from one sample sequenced in a study of blood T cell repertoires in COVID-19. Profiled with immunoSEQ multiplex PCR; TCRdb holds only in-frame clones, not every one. The table lists 200,000 to 250,000 clones, approximately 90% of them singletons, with 9% to 12% in the top ten. The specimen sequenced was PBMCs or T cells enriched from blood (not recorded which). These receptors were obtained from a man younger than 35 with acute COVID-19.

V is TRBV28 and J is TRBJ1-5, with TRBD1 identical over 9 bases. The junction had 6 bases not matched to a gene; V was cut back by 4 bases and J by 2 bases. The CDR3 contains 16 residues. Germline lookup yields CDR1 MDHEN and CDR2 SYDVKM. The CDR3 spells CASSSGTGLGNQPQHF. CDR3 DNA sequence: TGTGCCAGCAGTTCCGGGACAGGGCTTGGCAATCAGCCCCAGCATTTT.

This clone was counted a few times. The chain combines TRBV28 with TRBJ1-2; D unclear. This CDR3 is 13 amino acids long. Germline CDR1 reads MDHEN; CDR2 reads SYDVKM. V lost 5 bases and J lost 6, with 13 bases in between. The CDR3 bases are TGTGCCAGCAGTCCCGAGGTCACACATGGCTACACCTTC. Its protein product is CASSPEVTHGYTF.

This clone was counted only a few times. The rearrangement links TRBV6-2 or TRBV6-3 to TRBJ1-5; weak D call: TRBD1 (5 bases). V was trimmed by 2 bases and J by 12 bases, leaving 11 bases between them. CDR3 length: 12 residues. Germline CDR1 reads MNHEY; CDR2 reads SVGEGT. The CDR3 protein is CASSYPTVSQHF. The CDR3, as DNA: TGTGCCAGCAGTTACCCGACAGTAAGCCAGCATTTT.

The table lists this clone with a count of one. The chain combines TRBV28 with TRBJ2-7; TRBD1 is a possible D gene (7 bases). The V gene's germline CDR1 is MDHEN and CDR2 SYDVKM. The ends were cut back, 6 bases at V and 2 bases at J, with 17 bases in the middle. The CDR3 is 15 residues long. The CDR3 reads CASRITGDSPYEQYF. The CDR3 region has the DNA TGTGCCAGCAGAATTACGGGGGACAGCCCCTACGAGCAGTACTTC. The whole variable domain, filled in from reference TRBV28 and TRBJ2-7, reads DVKVTQSSRYLVKRTGEKVFLECVQDMDHENMFWYRQDPGLGLRLIYFSYDVKMKEKGDIPEGYSVSREKKERFSLILESASTNQTSMYLCASRITGDSPYEQYFGPGTRLTVT.

The rearrangement joins TRBV7-9 to TRBJ1-2; 8 bases are a match to TRBD1. The ends lost 5 bases at V and 4 bases at J; junction bases unmatched: 18. Germline V gene lookup returns CDR1 SEHNR and CDR2 FQNEAQ (reference sequence). The CDR3 runs to 18 residues. DNA for the CDR3: TGTGCCAGCAGCCCCGACCGTCTTGATAAAGACAGGGGCTATGGCTACACCTTC. It yields the protein CASSPDRLDKDRGYGYTF.

This chain connects TRBV19 to TRBJ2-1, with 14 bases that match TRBD2. Germline V CDR1 and CDR2: LNHDA, SQIVND (reference sequence). V shed 5 bases and J 4 bases; nucleotides not matched to a gene: 10. The CDR3 covers 18 residues. In DNA form, the CDR3 reads TGTGCCAGTAGTGCACCGGGACTAGCGGGAGCAACATACAATGAGCAGTTCTTC. This gives the protein CASSAPGLAGATYNEQFF.

The sample holds one count of this clone. The genes are TRBV5-1 and TRBJ1-1; 7 nucleotides align to TRBD1. This CDR3 comprises 14 residues. From germline, CDR1 is SGHRS and CDR2 YFSETQ. V was clipped by 5 bases and J by 1 base; unmatched bases: 5. The CDR3 DNA reads TGCGCCAGCAGTAAAGGGACAGCGAACACTGAAGCTTTCTTT. It is translated as CASSKGTANTEAFF.

The chain combines TRBV10-2 with TRBJ2-1, with 11 bases aligning to TRBD2. CDR3 size: 16 residues. The germline V gene has CDR1 WSHSY and CDR2 SAAADI. V dropped 6 bases and J dropped 2; count of bases not matched to a gene: 6. The CDR3 loop reads CASRPGLAAPYNEQFF. The DNA for the CDR3 is TGCGCCAGCAGGCCGGGACTAGCGGCACCCTACAATGAGCAGTTCTTC.

The chain is built from TRBV6-6 and TRBJ1-2, with TRBD1 matching over 9 bases. V lost 7 bases to trimming and J lost 7 bases; unmatched junction nucleotides: 7. CDR3 length: 13 residues. CDR1 is MNHNY and CDR2 is SVGAGI in the germline V gene (reference sequence). In DNA, the CDR3 is TGTGCCAGCACGTTGGGACAGGGTTTTGGCTACACCTTC. Its translation is CASTLGQGFGYTF.

The chain uses TRBV11-2 and TRBJ1-2, with 7 positions matching TRBD1. Per the germline V gene, CDR1 is SGHAT and CDR2 is FQNNGV. The CDR3 runs 14 residues. With V trimmed by 5 bases and J by 0 bases, 3 bases remained unmatched. The chain's CDR3 is CASSQGQSNYGYTF. CDR3 sequence (DNA): TGTGCCAGCAGCCAGGGACAGTCTAACTATGGCTACACCTTC.

The DNA of the CDR3 is TGTGCTAGTGGCTTACAGGGGGTAACTGAAGCTTTCTTT. Its translation: CASGLQGVTEAFF. The chain recombines TRBV12-5 with TRBJ1-1; 8 bases map to TRBD1. V trimming: 6 bases; J trimming: 5 bases; junction bases outside the gene matches: 5. The germline CDR1 and CDR2 sequences are LGHNT and FRNRAP. CDR3 length equals 13 residues.

The chain has TRBV7-2 and TRBJ1-2, with a tentative D call TRBD1 (5 bases). The CDR3 has 12 amino acids. V was trimmed by 2 bases and J by 9 bases, leaving 10 bases between them. Germline loops: CDR1 SGHTA, CDR2 FQGNSA. Here the CDR3 DNA reads TGTGCCAGCAGCTTACAGGGTATTAGCTACACCTTC. Amino acid sequence: CASSLQGISYTF.

This clone was counted a single time. The chain carries TRBV19 and TRBJ2-1; weak D call: TRBD1 (5 bases). Germline assignment: CDR1 LNHDA and CDR2 SQIVND (reference sequence). This CDR3 is built from 14 residues. V lost 5 bases and J 1 base, leaving 9 bases between the germline ends. Here the CDR3 reads CASSPQGSYNEQFF. CDR3 DNA: TGTGCCAGTAGTCCTCAGGGTTCCTACAATGAGCAGTTCTTC.

The chain carries TRBV19 and TRBJ2-6; no firm D call. V was shortened by 7 bases and J by 1 base, with 11 bases between the two germline ends. The CDR3 is made up of 15 amino acids. CDR1 LNHDA and CDR2 SQIVND come from the germline V gene (reference sequence). Written as DNA, the CDR3 is TGTGCCAGTACCTATGATGGTTCTGGGGCCAACGTCCTGACTTTC. It codes for CASTYDGSGANVLTF.